This T cell receptor beta chain was retrieved from a study of shared clonotypes between healthy human individuals. Across the study: Researchers assigned three CD4 naive, three CD4 memory, two CD8 naive and one CD8 memory plate to each donor.

Trimming removed 3 bases from V and 9 bases from J, with 15 bases in between. Germline V lookup: CDR1 MDHEN, CDR2 SYDVKM. CDR3 size: 13 residues. In the authors' methods: Filtering of immunoSEQ junctional sequences could not match full-length read filtering. Libraries were prepared by immunoSEQ multiplex PCR; TCRdb keeps only in-frame clonotypes and omits some of them. The V and J calls and clone size were taken over from that table, and D and trimming were inferred from the DNA. The sample consists of 2 million to 2.5 million clones, more than 80% of them appearing once. The sequenced material came from naive CD4+ T cells from PBMCs. Subset described: CD45RA+ positively selected. The sequence derives from a young man in good health. Some clones in this sample may be carry-over from other donors' samples. The V call is TRBV28, the J call TRBJ2-7, with D hard to call. DNA of the CDR3: TGTGCCAGCAGTTTTCCCGTTCGCTCAAGGCAGTACTTC. It is translated as CASSFPVRSRQYF.